This T cell receptor beta chain was captured in a study of blood T cell repertoires in COVID-19. Per the germline V gene, CDR1 is SGHTA and CDR2 is FQGNSA. The CDR3 spans 19 residues. Trimming at V came to 4 bases and at J to 1 base, leaving 9 bases not matched to a gene. The repertoire was sequenced with immunoSEQ multiplex PCR; TCRdb's copy has only in-frame clones and lacks some. The sample gives about 100,000 clones, around 87% of which show up once; approximately 5.4% is in the top ten. Source material: peripheral blood. The chain is built from TRBV7-2 and TRBJ2-1, with 14 bases fitting TRBD2. The receptor was derived from a woman aged 45-65 years with COVID-19, enrolled during active disease. The CDR3 nucleotides are TGTGCCAGCAGCTCCCGCGGACTAGCGGGGGGCCGATCCTACAATGAGCAGTTCTTC. Translation: CASSSRGLAGGRSYNEQFF. The entire variable domain, with the rest obtained from reference TRBV7-2 and TRBJ2-1, is as follows: GAGVSQSPSNKVTEKGKDVELRCDPISGHTALYWYRQSLGQGLEFLIYFQGNSAPDKSGLPSDRFSAERTGGSVSTLTIQRTQQEDSAVYLCASSSRGLAGGRSYNEQFFGPGTRLTVL.